Presented here are 30 T cell receptor beta chains from one specimen sequenced in a study of OX40 agonist ivuxolimab in advanced cancers. Sequencing used immunoSEQ multiplex PCR; TCRdb keeps in-frame clones, though not all of them. The data contain 65,000 to 75,000 clones, roughly 90% of them singletons. The sequencing here drew on CD4+ or CD8+ T cells sorted from blood, taken in a trial of the OX40 agonist ivuxolimab. The receptors here all came from an adult with an advanced solid tumor such as melanoma, head and neck, liver or kidney cancer.

The chain combines TRBV10-1 with TRBJ2-7, with 14 positions matching TRBD2. The CDR3 has 15 amino acids. Germline V gene lookup returns CDR1 WNHNN and CDR2 SYGVQD (reference sequence). Trimming at V came to 2 bases and at J to 3 bases, leaving 0 bases not matched to a gene. In nucleotides, the CDR3 is TGCGCCAGCAGTGAGGGACTAGCGGGAGGCTACGAGCAGTACTTC. Translated: CASSEGLAGGYEQYF.

J is TRBJ1-5 and V is TRBV5-6, with D perhaps matching TRBD1 (5 bases). The CDR3 contains 14 residues. Germline V gene data show CDR1 as SGHDT and CDR2 as YYEEEE. V lost 0 bases, J lost 6 bases, and 10 bases lay in between. CDR3 protein: CASSLAGGSQPQHF. CDR3 nucleotide sequence: TGTGCCAGCAGCTTGGCGGGGGGGAGTCAGCCCCAGCATTTT.

This chain uses TRBV7-9 with TRBJ2-7; 9 bases fit TRBD2. CDR3 length: 17 residues. With V trimmed by 4 bases and J by 0 bases, 10 bases remained unmatched. Germline V gene sequence: CDR1 SEHNR, CDR2 FQNEAQ (reference sequence). The CDR3 is CASSSSGLAGPSYEQYF. The CDR3 DNA reads TGTGCCAGCAGCTCCTCCGGTCTAGCGGGGCCCTCCTACGAGCAGTACTTC.

In its sample, this clone was seen once. This chain joins TRBV30 and TRBJ2-3, with unresolved D. Germline values: CDR1 GTSNPN, CDR2 SVGIG (reference sequence). The V end lost 5 bases, the J end lost 6 bases, and 9 bases lay between the germline ends. The CDR3 runs 11 residues. The CDR3 region has the DNA TGTGCCTGGGCAGCAACGGATACGCAGTATTTT. Its translation: CAWAATDTQYF.

This chain connects TRBV7-2 to TRBJ2-1; 10 bases are a match to TRBD2. CDR3 length equals 15 residues. V lost 5 bases and J lost 7; bases outside the gene matches: 8. The germline gives CDR1 SGHTA, CDR2 FQGNSA. CDR3 DNA: TGTGCCAGCAGCAAAGGGGCTAGCGGGAGTAATGAGCAGTTCTTC. It codes for CASSKGASGSNEQFF.

The V call is TRBV7-9, the J call TRBJ2-1, with 8 bases that match TRBD1. V was clipped by 7 bases and J by 4 bases; unmatched bases: 6. Germline lookup yields CDR1 SEHNR and CDR2 FQNEAQ (reference sequence). The CDR3 is 14 amino acids. The CDR3 reads CASTPGGRYNEQFF. CDR3 in DNA: TGTGCCAGCACCCCAGGGGGCAGGTACAATGAGCAGTTCTTC. The full variable domain, in which reference TRBV7-9 and TRBJ2-1 provide the parts outside the CDR3, is DTGVSQNPRHKITKRGQNVTFRCDPISEHNRLYWYRQTLGQGPEFLTYFQNEAQLEKSRLLSDRFSAERPKGSFSTLEIQRTEQGDSAMYLCASTPGGRYNEQFFGPGTRLTVL.

This chain joins TRBV7-8 and TRBJ1-5, with D unclear. The CDR3 is 17 amino acids. Germline V CDR1 and CDR2: SGHVS, FQNEAQ. V lost 5 bases to trimming and J lost 0 bases, with 17 bases between them. CDR3 bases: TGTGCCAGCAGCCATTCTGTAGGCAAGGGTAGCAATCAGCCCCAGCATTTT. This encodes CASSHSVGKGSNQPQHF.

CDR3 sequence reads: CASSQGTYEQYF. CDR3 nucleotide sequence: TGTGCCAGCAGTCAGGGAACCTACGAGCAGTACTTC. The chain is built from TRBV6-5 and TRBJ2-7, with D perhaps TRBD1 (5 bases). Between the trimmed V and J ends, which lost 5 bases and 2 bases, there was a span of 7 bases. CDR3 length: 12 amino acids. Germline V CDR1 and CDR2: MNHEY, SVGAGI.

This sequence joins TRBV21-1 and TRBJ2-2; whether TRBD2, the table's D call, matches the DNA was not checked. TRBV21-1 is a documented pseudogene. This CDR3 comprises 17 residues. CDR3 bases: TGTGCCAGCAGCAAAGGGGAAGCGGGAGTCGGAACCGGGGAGCTGTTTTTT. Amino acid sequence: CASSKGEAGVGTGELFF.

The genes are TRBV15 and TRBJ1-1; no clear D. The CDR3 has 16 residues. The germline V gene has CDR1 LNHNV and CDR2 YYDKDF (reference sequence). Trimming stripped 0 bases from V and 3 bases from J, with 14 bases between. The CDR3 sequence is CATSRDQLGAYTEAFF. CDR3 nucleotides: TGTGCCACCAGCAGAGATCAGTTGGGCGCCTACACTGAAGCTTTCTTT.

The chain couples TRBV28 to TRBJ2-7; 11 bases are shared with TRBD2. There are 19 residues in the CDR3. V shed 6 bases and J 4 bases; nucleotides not matched to a gene: 20. Germline V gene sequence: CDR1 MDHEN, CDR2 SYDVKM. CDR3 loop: CASSPISPLAGGLGYEQYF. The CDR3 bases are TGTGCCAGCAGCCCTATTTCCCCATTAGCGGGAGGGCTTGGGTACGAGCAGTACTTC.

This sequence joins TRBV4-3 and TRBJ2-1; D possibly corresponds to TRBD2 (5 bases). The CDR3 is made up of 16 amino acids. Per the germline V gene, CDR1 is LGHNA and CDR2 is YSLEER. V shed 1 base and J shed 3 bases, with 13 bases lying between them. CDR3 protein: CASSQGLAAYYNEQFF. The CDR3 nucleotides read TGCGCCAGCAGCCAAGGGCTAGCAGCCTACTACAATGAGCAGTTCTTC.

This chain uses TRBV5-1 with TRBJ2-3; 8 bases line up with TRBD2. The V segment lost 0 bases and the J segment 4 bases; nucleotides outside the gene matches: 7. Germline CDR1 and CDR2: SGHRS and YFSETQ. The CDR3 totals 16 residues. The CDR3 DNA follows: TGCGCCAGCAGCTTGGATGCGGGAGGTAGGGCAGATACGCAGTATTTT. Translated, it gives CASSLDAGGRADTQYF.

The chain links TRBV11-3 to TRBJ2-1; unclear D gene. The CDR3 spans 15 residues. Trimming shortened V by 1 base and J by 5 bases, and 12 bases separated the two germline ends. CDR1 and CDR2 (germline): SGHNT, YENEEA. The CDR3 is CASSLGRFPNNEQFF. CDR3 nucleotides: TGTGCCAGCAGCTTAGGACGGTTCCCCAACAATGAGCAGTTCTTC.

The gene calls are TRBV5-1 and TRBJ2-5; TRBD1 might be the D (5 bases). V dropped 3 bases and J dropped 5 bases, with 8 bases sitting between them. The CDR3 loop spans 12 amino acids. Germline CDR1 SGHRS, CDR2 YFSETQ. DNA of the CDR3: TGCGCCAGCAGCTCAGGGTTTGAGACCCAGTACTTC. It encodes CASSSGFETQYF.

V usage is TRBV5-6 and J usage is TRBJ1-6; D unresolved. V was clipped by 2 bases and J by 5 bases, with 11 bases between them. The CDR3 runs 15 residues. CDR1 and CDR2 (germline): SGHDT, YYEEEE. In DNA form, the CDR3 reads TGTGCCAGCAGCTTTTGGGGTACCGATAATTCACCCCTCCACTTT. Its protein is CASSFWGTDNSPLHF.

The chain recombines TRBV19 with TRBJ2-7, with 9 bases matching TRBD1. The CDR3 is 16 residues long. In germline, CDR1 is LNHDA, CDR2 SQIVND (reference sequence). After removal of 4 bases from V and 4 bases from J, the junction contained 11 bases not matched to a gene. Written as DNA, the CDR3 is TGTGCCAGTAGTAGGCGCTCAGGGACAGGGCTGTACGAGCAGTACTTC. Residues: CASSRRSGTGLYEQYF.

V gene TRBV14 combines with J gene TRBJ2-5; D ambiguous. V was cut by 0 bases and J by 5 bases, with 4 bases left in between. This CDR3 contains 12 residues. CDR1 is SGHDN and CDR2 is FVKESK in the germline V gene. This chain's CDR3 is CASSQDSETQYF. DNA for the CDR3: TGTGCCAGCAGCCAAGATTCGGAGACCCAGTACTTC.

The V and J genes are TRBV29-1 and TRBJ1-1, with a weak D call TRBD1 (6 bases). This CDR3 has 13 residues. CDR1 and CDR2 (germline): SQVTM, ANQGSEA. Trimming shortened V by 1 base and J by 3 bases, and 9 bases separated the two germline ends. The CDR3 protein is CSVEGRGDTEAFF. The CDR3 DNA reads as TGCAGCGTTGAAGGCAGGGGCGACACTGAAGCTTTCTTT.

In this sample, this clone turned up once. The V and J genes are TRBV5-4 and TRBJ2-6, with 10 bases fitting TRBD1. V gave up 2 bases and J gave up 2 bases; unmatched junction bases: 1. Germline CDR1 SGHNT, CDR2 YYREEE (reference sequence). CDR3 size: 16 residues. The CDR3 loop is CASSFGQGAGANVLTF. In DNA form, the CDR3 reads TGTGCCAGCAGCTTCGGACAGGGGGCTGGGGCCAACGTCCTGACTTTC. The entire variable domain, with the rest obtained from reference TRBV5-4 and TRBJ2-6, is as follows: ETGVTQSPTHLIKTRGQQVTLRCSSQSGHNTVSWYQQALGQGPQFIFQYYREEENGRGNFPPRFSGLQFPNYSSELNVNALELDDSALYLCASSFGQGAGANVLTFGAGSRLTVL.

V gene TRBV6-5 combines with J gene TRBJ2-7; 7 bases are a match to TRBD2. V gave up 0 bases and J gave up 2 bases; unmatched junction bases: 7. Per germline, CDR1 MNHEY and CDR2 SVGAGI. CDR3 length: 16 residues. CDR3 sequence: CASSYSMLAATYEQYF. The CDR3 bases are TGTGCCAGCAGTTACTCGATGCTAGCGGCTACCTACGAGCAGTACTTC.

This clone was counted once. The chain's CDR3 is CASSPQDGFIEQYF. In nucleotides, the CDR3 is TGTGCCAGCTCACCACAGGACGGGTTTATCGAGCAGTACTTC. This chain uses TRBV18 with TRBJ2-7; D ambiguous. The germline V and J ends were trimmed by 1 base and 6 bases, with 13 bases remaining between them. CDR3 length: 14 residues. The germline V gene has CDR1 KGHSH and CDR2 LQKENI.

The rearrangement joins TRBV30 to TRBJ2-3, with D possibly matching TRBD1 (5 bases). Trimming cost V 4 bases and J 4 bases, with 12 bases left between them. The CDR3 consists of 13 residues. Germline V CDR1 and CDR2: GTSNPN, SVGIG (reference sequence). Here the CDR3 reads CAWNSQGSDTQYF. In DNA, the CDR3 is TGTGCCTGGAATTCGCAGGGATCAGATACGCAGTATTTT.

The chain recombines TRBV19 with TRBJ1-4, with 7 nucleotides matching TRBD1. Per the germline V gene, CDR1 is LNHDA and CDR2 is SQIVND (reference sequence). The V gene end was trimmed by 7 bases and the J gene end by 4 bases; junction bases not matched to a gene: 9. The CDR3 length is 15 residues. The CDR3 nucleotides are TGTGCCAGTACTCCCCCGGGACAGAGTAATGAAAAACTGTTTTTT. The encoded protein is CASTPPGQSNEKLFF. The full variable domain, in which reference TRBV19 and TRBJ1-4 provide the parts outside the CDR3, is DGGITQSPKYLFRKEGQNVTLSCEQNLNHDAMYWYRQDPGQGLRLIYYSQIVNDFQKGDIAEGYSVSREKKESFPLTVTSAQKNPTAFYLCASTPPGQSNEKLFFGSGTQLSVL.

This chain uses TRBV6-5 with TRBJ2-3; the D gene is possibly TRBD2 (6 bases). This CDR3 spans 13 amino acids. Germline CDR1 reads MNHEY; CDR2 reads SVGAGI. Between the trimmed V and J ends, which lost 8 bases and 0 bases, there was a span of 9 bases. The CDR3 reads CASRRESTDTQYF. The CDR3 DNA is TGTGCCAGCCGGAGGGAGAGCACAGATACGCAGTATTTT.

The J gene is TRBJ2-6, the V gene TRBV7-8; no definite D call. There are 14 residues in the CDR3. The V and J ends lost 2 bases and 2 bases respectively, with 4 bases between them. Germline V gene lookup returns CDR1 SGHVS and CDR2 FQNEAQ. In DNA form, the CDR3 reads TGTGCCAGCAGCTTAAATCCTGGGGCCAACGTCCTGACTTTC. This gives the protein CASSLNPGANVLTF.

This clone has only one observation. J is TRBJ1-5 and V is TRBV2; TRBD1 matches 7 bases. Germline CDR1 reads SNHLY; CDR2 reads FYNNEI. Trimming cost V 6 bases and J 2 bases; bases outside gene matches: 10. The CDR3 covers 16 residues. DNA for the CDR3: TGTGCCAGCAGGGCTTTCACCGGGACAGGCAATCAGCCCCAGCATTTT. Encoded protein: CASRAFTGTGNQPQHF.

The V call is TRBV18, the J call TRBJ1-1; D might be TRBD1 (6 bases). The length of the CDR3 is 18 residues. Germline V lookup: CDR1 KGHSH, CDR2 LQKENI. The ends were cut back, 4 bases at V and 3 bases at J, with 24 bases in the middle. The CDR3 sequence is CASSLTSETGRVHTEAFF. In DNA form, the CDR3 reads TGTGCCAGCTCACTGACCTCCGAGACAGGTCGGGTGCACACTGAAGCTTTCTTT.

V is TRBV10-3 and J is TRBJ2-7; D is perhaps TRBD1 or TRBD2 (5 bases each). The germline V gene encodes CDR1 ENHRY and CDR2 SYGVKD. The CDR3 covers 14 residues. Trimming removed 5 bases from V and 2 bases from J, with 13 bases in between. The CDR3 nucleotides are TGTGCCATCAGTACCGGGACGGTAACCTACGAGCAGTACTTC. As protein: CAISTGTVTYEQYF.

The rearrangement links TRBV5-1 to TRBJ2-5; 8 nucleotides agree with TRBD1. CDR1 is SGHRS, CDR2 YFSETQ, per germline. The V gene end was trimmed by 4 bases and the J gene end by 4 bases; junction bases not matched to a gene: 3. This CDR3 has 13 residues. CDR3 amino acids: CASSLGQAETQYF. CDR3 bases: TGCGCCAGCAGCCTGGGACAGGCAGAGACCCAGTACTTC.